Listed below are T cell receptor beta chains from one sample, sequenced in a study of shared T cell receptors in the human thymus. The method was immunoSEQ multiplex PCR; TCRdb's version includes in-frame clones alone and lacks a portion of them. The sample carries some 660,000 clones, approximately 89% recorded once. The sample was also linked to a second study, of human thymus T cells.

The sample taken for sequencing was thymocytes. The origin of the receptors is a boy in the first two years of life with a congenital heart defect. CDR3s include the opening cysteine and the closing phenylalanine or tryptophan. The order of the fields is J gene, D gene, V gene, clone size, CDR3 DNA, CDR3 protein. The D gene is left open where the match is weak. Some rows mark clone size as missing; the rest say once, few, many or name a class of expanded clone.

j_gene: TRBJ2-2; d_gene: TRBD1; v_gene: TRBV4-2; abundance: NA; CDR3nt: TGTGCCAGCAGCCAAGGTTCGGACAGGGGATCATCCGGGGAGCTGTTTTTT; CDR3aa: CASSQGSDRGSSGELFF
j_gene: TRBJ2-3; d_gene: NA; v_gene: TRBV2; abundance: once; CDR3nt: TGTGCCAGCAAAGTTAGACTTAGCACAGATACGCAGTATTTT; CDR3aa: CASKVRLSTDTQYF
j_gene: TRBJ1-1; d_gene: NA; v_gene: TRBV7-2; abundance: NA; CDR3nt: TGTGCCAGCAGCTTAGGGGCAGGGAACATGAACACTGAAGCTTTCTTT; CDR3aa: CASSLGAGNMNTEAFF
j_gene: TRBJ2-1; d_gene: NA; v_gene: TRBV13; abundance: few; CDR3nt: TGTGCCAGCAGCTTGGGACTTAGGAAGTTCTTC; CDR3aa: CASSLGLRKFF
j_gene: TRBJ2-3; d_gene: TRBD1; v_gene: TRBV29-1; abundance: NA; CDR3nt: TGCAGCGCTCCGGGACAGCGCACAGATACGCAGTATTTT; CDR3aa: CSAPGQRTDTQYF
j_gene: TRBJ1-2; d_gene: TRBD1; v_gene: TRBV5-1; abundance: NA; CDR3nt: TGCGCCAGCAGCCGCGAAAAGCCCGGACAGGGGAACTATGGCTACACCTTC; CDR3aa: CASSREKPGQGNYGYTF
j_gene: TRBJ2-2; d_gene: NA; v_gene: TRBV15; abundance: NA; CDR3nt: TGTGCCACCAGTCGGCGGGGTGAGGGGACTACCGGGGAGCTGTTTTTT; CDR3aa: CATSRRGEGTTGELFF
j_gene: TRBJ2-1; d_gene: TRBD2; v_gene: TRBV10-3; abundance: NA; CDR3nt: TGTGCCATCACCACCGGGACTAGCGGGACTAATGAGCAGTTCTTC; CDR3aa: CAITTGTSGTNEQFF
j_gene: TRBJ1-3; d_gene: TRBD1; v_gene: TRBV29-1; abundance: once; CDR3nt: TGCAGCGTTGCTACCGGGACAGCCGCCTCTGGAAACACCATATATTTT; CDR3aa: CSVATGTAASGNTIYF
j_gene: TRBJ2-3; d_gene: TRBD2; v_gene: TRBV9; abundance: NA; CDR3nt: TGTGCCAGCAGCGTAAACCCCTCAGGGACTAGCGGCACAGATACGCAGTATTTT; CDR3aa: CASSVNPSGTSGTDTQYF
j_gene: TRBJ2-1; d_gene: NA; v_gene: TRBV27; abundance: NA; CDR3nt: TGTGCCAGCAGTTTCAAGAGCTCCTACAATGAGCAGTTCTTC; CDR3aa: CASSFKSSYNEQFF
j_gene: TRBJ2-3; d_gene: NA; v_gene: TRBV28; abundance: NA; CDR3nt: TGTGCCAGCGGCCCTAGGCGGCCGCAGTATTTT; CDR3aa: CASGPRRPQYF
j_gene: TRBJ1-2; d_gene: TRBD1; v_gene: TRBV12-5; abundance: NA; CDR3nt: TGTGCTAGTGGTTTCACCCGGGACAGGGGCAATACTAACTATGGCTACACCTTC; CDR3aa: CASGFTRDRGNTNYGYTF
j_gene: TRBJ1-2; d_gene: NA; v_gene: TRBV6-1; abundance: NA; CDR3nt: TGTGCCAGCAGTGAAAGCGCCCGGAGCCCTGGCTACCATGGCTACACCTTC; CDR3aa: CASSESARSPGYHGYTF
j_gene: TRBJ2-5; d_gene: NA; v_gene: TRBV4-1; abundance: NA; CDR3nt: TGCGCCAGCAGCCCCACCTTGACAGAAGAGACCCAGTACTTC; CDR3aa: CASSPTLTEETQYF
j_gene: TRBJ1-2; d_gene: NA; v_gene: TRBV2; abundance: once; CDR3nt: TGTGCCAGCCCCCCCGGGAGACAGAGTCACTATGGCTACACCTTC; CDR3aa: CASPPGRQSHYGYTF
j_gene: TRBJ2-7; d_gene: NA; v_gene: TRBV27; abundance: NA; CDR3nt: TGTGCCAGCAGTTCAGGCGTGAGGCAGTACTTC; CDR3aa: CASSSGVRQYF
j_gene: TRBJ2-1; d_gene: TRBD1; v_gene: TRBV7-3; abundance: NA; CDR3nt: TGTGCCAGCAGCTCAACCGGGACAGGGATATACAATGAGCAGTTCTTC; CDR3aa: CASSSTGTGIYNEQFF
j_gene: TRBJ2-3; d_gene: TRBD2; v_gene: TRBV2; abundance: NA; CDR3nt: TGTGCCAGCCCGTCTAGCGGGAGGGCTATGGGAGGGGATACGCAGTATTTT; CDR3aa: CASPSSGRAMGGDTQYF
j_gene: TRBJ1-1; d_gene: NA; v_gene: TRBV10-1; abundance: NA; CDR3nt: TGCGCCAGCAGTTCGAGGGCGAACACTGAAGCTTTCTTT; CDR3aa: CASSSRANTEAFF
j_gene: TRBJ2-1; d_gene: TRBD2; v_gene: TRBV5-1; abundance: NA; CDR3nt: TGCGCCAGCAGCTTTAGTCTAGCGGGGGCCTACAATGAGCAGTTCTTC; CDR3aa: CASSFSLAGAYNEQFF
j_gene: TRBJ1-2; d_gene: NA; v_gene: TRBV14; abundance: once; CDR3nt: TGTGCCAGCAGCCAAAGTTTATTGGTCCTTGGCGGCTACACCTTC; CDR3aa: CASSQSLLVLGGYTF
j_gene: TRBJ2-1; d_gene: TRBD1; v_gene: TRBV19; abundance: NA; CDR3nt: TGTGCCAGTAGCACCGGGACAGCCAATGAGCAGTTCTTC; CDR3aa: CASSTGTANEQFF
j_gene: TRBJ1-2; d_gene: TRBD1; v_gene: TRBV27; abundance: few; CDR3nt: TGTGCCAGCAGTTTATCTCGGACAGGGGAGGATTGCTATGGCTACACCTTC; CDR3aa: CASSLSRTGEDCYGYTF
j_gene: TRBJ2-7; d_gene: TRBD1; v_gene: TRBV4-1; abundance: NA; CDR3nt: TGCGCCAGCAGCCCAAGTGTGCACCGGGACAGGACCCTCTACGAGCAGTACTTC; CDR3aa: CASSPSVHRDRTLYEQYF
j_gene: TRBJ2-7; d_gene: TRBD2; v_gene: TRBV28; abundance: NA; CDR3nt: TGTGCCAGCAGTCCCTGTGGACTAGAGGCCTACGAGCAGTACTTC; CDR3aa: CASSPCGLEAYEQYF
j_gene: TRBJ2-3; d_gene: TRBD1; v_gene: TRBV7-3; abundance: NA; CDR3nt: TGTGCCAGCAGCTTAAGAGGGGACAGGAGCACAGATACGCAGTATTTT; CDR3aa: CASSLRGDRSTDTQYF
j_gene: TRBJ1-5; d_gene: NA; v_gene: TRBV10-2; abundance: NA; CDR3nt: TGCGCCAGCAGTGTTAACTCCCCTTATAGCAATCAGCCCCAGCATTTT; CDR3aa: CASSVNSPYSNQPQHF
j_gene: TRBJ2-1; d_gene: TRBD2; v_gene: TRBV7-7; abundance: NA; CDR3nt: TGTGCTAGCAGCCCCTATGTGGGGGGGGTCAATGAGCAGTTCTTC; CDR3aa: CASSPYVGGVNEQFF
j_gene: TRBJ1-2; d_gene: NA; v_gene: TRBV28; abundance: NA; CDR3nt: TGTGCCAGCAGTGCCGCCTCTTGGTGGCTTTGGGGCTACACCTTC; CDR3aa: CASSAASWWLWGYTF
j_gene: TRBJ2-3; d_gene: TRBD2; v_gene: TRBV27; abundance: NA; CDR3nt: TGTGCCAGCAGTCAGCTCGCGGGAGAAACAAATACGCAGTATTTT; CDR3aa: CASSQLAGETNTQYF